The rows below give T cell receptor beta chains drawn from one sample of a study of shared clonotypes between healthy human individuals. The assay was immunoSEQ multiplex PCR, and TCRdb's table has in-frame clones only and misses some. The sample carries over 2,000,000 clones, roughly 93% recorded once. Sequencing used naive CD8+ T cells from PBMCs. These receptors all stem from a man between 18 and 35 years old in good health. Some clones in this sample may be carry-over from other donors' samples. Each CDR3 is given with its conserved first and last residue. D genes are given only for firm matches. Where a row states a size, it is once, few, many or the class of an expanded clone; other rows omit it.

TRBV18	.	.	TRBJ2-1	TGTGCCAGCTCACGTGACGGGCACAATGAGCAGTTCTTC	CASSRDGHNEQFF
TRBV19	TRBD1	.	TRBJ1-1	TGTGCCAGTAGTACCCGGGACAGGAACACTGAAGCTTTCTTT	CASSTRDRNTEAFF
TRBV14	.	.	TRBJ1-2	TGTGCCAGCAGCTTGGATTATGGCGGGGATTATGGCTACACCTTC	CASSLDYGGDYGYTF
TRBV28	.	.	TRBJ1-5	TGTGCCAGCAGTTTGTCCAGGGCGAATAGCAATCAGCCCCAGCATTTT	CASSLSRANSNQPQHF
TRBV7-3	TRBD2	once	TRBJ2-1	TGTGCCAGCAGCTGGACTAGCGGGACATACAATGAGCAGTTCTTC	CASSWTSGTYNEQFF
TRBV19	.	.	TRBJ1-1	TGTGCCAGTACTATGAGGCGGACAGTTGAAGCTTTCTTT	CASTMRRTVEAFF
TRBV18	.	once	TRBJ1-1	TGTGCCAGCTCACGTCCCCAGAACACTGAAGCTTTCTTT	CASSRPQNTEAFF
TRBV13	.	.	TRBJ2-7	TGTGCCAGCAGCACCCACAGGGTCGACGAGCAGTACTTC	CASSTHRVDEQYF
TRBV4-3	.	.	TRBJ2-3	TGCGCCAGCAGCCAAGGCCCCAATACGCAGTATTTT	CASSQGPNTQYF
TRBV5-6	.	.	TRBJ1-2	TGTGCCAGCAGTTATTTGGGGATTCGGAGTGGCTACACCTTC	CASSYLGIRSGYTF
TRBV11-2	.	.	TRBJ1-6	TGTGCCAGCAGCTTAGTCCGGGACCCGAATTCACCCCTCCACTTT	CASSLVRDPNSPLHF
TRBV19	.	.	TRBJ2-7	TGTGCCAGTAGTCCCCGGGACCTCTCCTACGAGCAGTACTTC	CASSPRDLSYEQYF
TRBV10-3	TRBD2	.	TRBJ2-1	TGTGCCATCAGTGAGTCCTGGACTAGCGGTTACAATGAGCAGTTCTTC	CAISESWTSGYNEQFF
TRBV5-6	.	.	TRBJ2-1	TGTGCCAGCAGCGCGTACAATGAGCAGTTCTTC	CASSAYNEQFF
TRBV6-5	.	once	TRBJ1-2	TGTGCCAGCAGTTACTCTCCTCCCTATGGCTACACCTTC	CASSYSPPYGYTF
TRBV19	.	.	TRBJ2-7	TGTGCCAGTAGGCCCTTTGGTTCCTCCTACGAGCAGTACTTC	CASRPFGSSYEQYF
TRBV4-1	TRBD2	once	TRBJ2-4	TGCGCCAGCAGCCAAGCTATAGAAGCGGGGCTAGCCAAAAACATTCAGTACTTC	CASSQAIEAGLAKNIQYF
TRBV28	.	.	TRBJ2-1	TGTGCCAGCAGCCTTATGCCGACCTACAATGAGCAGTTCTTC	CASSLMPTYNEQFF
TRBV10-3	TRBD2	once	TRBJ2-1	TGTGCCATCGGGGTGACTAGCGCATCCTACAATGAGCAGTTCTTC	CAIGVTSASYNEQFF
TRBV9	.	.	TRBJ2-1	TGTGCCAGCAGCGCATGGACCGTTGACAATGAGCAGTTCTTC	CASSAWTVDNEQFF
TRBV19	.	.	TRBJ2-7	TGTGCCAGTAGTATCCGGACTCTTGGCGACGAGCAGTACTTC	CASSIRTLGDEQYF
TRBV28	TRBD1	.	TRBJ2-5	TGTGCCAGCAGTCCGAGTCCCAGGGGGCAGGAGACCCAGTACTTC	CASSPSPRGQETQYF
TRBV14	.	.	TRBJ2-7	TGTGCCAGCAGCCAAGAGCATTTTGGCCCGGCCTTCGAGCAGTACTTC	CASSQEHFGPAFEQYF
TRBV29-1	.	.	TRBJ2-7	TGCAGCGTTCCCTTGGGTAGCGGATACGAGCAGTACTTC	CSVPLGSGYEQYF
TRBV25-1	TRBD1	.	TRBJ2-5	TGTGCCAGCAGTGAGGACAGGGATGGGGAGACCCAGTACTTC	CASSEDRDGETQYF
TRBV4-1	TRBD2	.	TRBJ2-3	TGCGCCAGCAGCCGTGGGCGGGAGGGCCCAGATACGCAGTATTTT	CASSRGREGPDTQYF
TRBV7-9	.	.	TRBJ2-7	TGTGCCAGCAGCTTAGCGAGGTCAGCGGGCTTCCACGAGCAGTACTTC	CASSLARSAGFHEQYF
TRBV9	.	.	TRBJ1-5	TGTGCCAGCAGCTCGGGGGGGTCGGGCAATCAGCCCCAGCATTTT	CASSSGGSGNQPQHF
TRBV4-3	TRBD2	.	TRBJ2-7	TGCGCCAGCAGCGGCAAAATGACTAGCGGGAGTGGCTACGAGCAGTACTTC	CASSGKMTSGSGYEQYF
TRBV4-3	.	.	TRBJ2-3	TGCGCCAGCAGCCAAGATCTCGGGGAGAGCACAGATACGCAGTATTTT	CASSQDLGESTDTQYF
TRBV11-2	.	.	TRBJ1-1	TGTGCCAGCAGCCCATCCCCGGGCGGCACTGAAGCTTTCTTT	CASSPSPGGTEAFF
TRBV7-6	TRBD2	.	TRBJ2-1	TGTGCCAGCAGCCCCAAGGTGTCTAGCGGGAATTACAATGAGCAGTTCTTC	CASSPKVSSGNYNEQFF
TRBV27	.	.	TRBJ2-3	TGTGCCAGCAGTCCCTCCCAGGGCGAGGTCACAGATACGCAGTATTTT	CASSPSQGEVTDTQYF
TRBV5-5	.	.	TRBJ2-1	TGTGCCAGCAGCTTGGTCGGCAGCAATGAGCAGTTCTTC	CASSLVGSNEQFF
TRBV27	TRBD2	once	TRBJ2-3	TGTGCCAGCAGTTTGGGGACTAGAGCGGATACGCAGTATTTT	CASSLGTRADTQYF
TRBV15	.	.	TRBJ2-5	TGTGCCACCAGCAGAGACTGGACAGGCGGGGTCCAAGAGACCCAGTACTTC	CATSRDWTGGVQETQYF
TRBV21-1	.	.	TRBJ1-2	TGTGCCAGCAGCAAAGGGGGACATCACTATGGCTACACCTTC	CASSKGGHHYGYTF
TRBV9	.	.	TRBJ2-5	TGTGCCAGCATCGGGGGACCAGAGACCCAGTACTTC	CASIGGPETQYF
TRBV7-2	.	once	TRBJ2-6	TGTGCCAGCAGCTTACGGAAGGGCTCTGGGGCCAACGTCCTGACTTTC	CASSLRKGSGANVLTF
TRBV7-2	.	.	TRBJ2-1	TGTGCCAGCAGCCCCCGGGGTTTCAATGAGCAGTTCTTC	CASSPRGFNEQFF
TRBV7-2	TRBD1	.	TRBJ2-7	TGTGCCAGCAGGGCCCGGGGACAGAATACCTTCTACGAGCAGTACTTC	CASRARGQNTFYEQYF
TRBV18	.	.	TRBJ2-5	TGTGCCAGCTCACCCAGCAGGGCAGGAGAGACCCAGTACTTC	CASSPSRAGETQYF
TRBV15	.	.	TRBJ2-1	TGTGCCACCAGCAGAGCGGGAGTCCTGTACAATGAGCAGTTCTTC	CATSRAGVLYNEQFF
TRBV29-1	TRBD2	.	TRBJ2-5	TGCAGCGTTGTTTTGGGACTAGCGGGAGGGCCATGGGAGACCCAGTACTTC	CSVVLGLAGGPWETQYF
TRBV20-1	.	.	TRBJ2-2	TGCAGTGCTCCAGGGGCCGGGGAGCTGTTTTTT	CSAPGAGELFF
TRBV5-6	.	once	TRBJ2-7	TGTGCCACCTGCCGGAACGCCAGGAGGGGGCCCTACGAGCAGTACTTC	CATCRNARRGPYEQYF
TRBV27	.	.	TRBJ2-1	TGTGCCAGCAGCCAGGACTATATTGGAACTGAGCAGTTCTTC	CASSQDYIGTEQFF
TRBV5-1	.	.	TRBJ1-1	TGCGCCAGCAGCTTGGACGGGGGCACTGAAGCTTTCTTT	CASSLDGGTEAFF